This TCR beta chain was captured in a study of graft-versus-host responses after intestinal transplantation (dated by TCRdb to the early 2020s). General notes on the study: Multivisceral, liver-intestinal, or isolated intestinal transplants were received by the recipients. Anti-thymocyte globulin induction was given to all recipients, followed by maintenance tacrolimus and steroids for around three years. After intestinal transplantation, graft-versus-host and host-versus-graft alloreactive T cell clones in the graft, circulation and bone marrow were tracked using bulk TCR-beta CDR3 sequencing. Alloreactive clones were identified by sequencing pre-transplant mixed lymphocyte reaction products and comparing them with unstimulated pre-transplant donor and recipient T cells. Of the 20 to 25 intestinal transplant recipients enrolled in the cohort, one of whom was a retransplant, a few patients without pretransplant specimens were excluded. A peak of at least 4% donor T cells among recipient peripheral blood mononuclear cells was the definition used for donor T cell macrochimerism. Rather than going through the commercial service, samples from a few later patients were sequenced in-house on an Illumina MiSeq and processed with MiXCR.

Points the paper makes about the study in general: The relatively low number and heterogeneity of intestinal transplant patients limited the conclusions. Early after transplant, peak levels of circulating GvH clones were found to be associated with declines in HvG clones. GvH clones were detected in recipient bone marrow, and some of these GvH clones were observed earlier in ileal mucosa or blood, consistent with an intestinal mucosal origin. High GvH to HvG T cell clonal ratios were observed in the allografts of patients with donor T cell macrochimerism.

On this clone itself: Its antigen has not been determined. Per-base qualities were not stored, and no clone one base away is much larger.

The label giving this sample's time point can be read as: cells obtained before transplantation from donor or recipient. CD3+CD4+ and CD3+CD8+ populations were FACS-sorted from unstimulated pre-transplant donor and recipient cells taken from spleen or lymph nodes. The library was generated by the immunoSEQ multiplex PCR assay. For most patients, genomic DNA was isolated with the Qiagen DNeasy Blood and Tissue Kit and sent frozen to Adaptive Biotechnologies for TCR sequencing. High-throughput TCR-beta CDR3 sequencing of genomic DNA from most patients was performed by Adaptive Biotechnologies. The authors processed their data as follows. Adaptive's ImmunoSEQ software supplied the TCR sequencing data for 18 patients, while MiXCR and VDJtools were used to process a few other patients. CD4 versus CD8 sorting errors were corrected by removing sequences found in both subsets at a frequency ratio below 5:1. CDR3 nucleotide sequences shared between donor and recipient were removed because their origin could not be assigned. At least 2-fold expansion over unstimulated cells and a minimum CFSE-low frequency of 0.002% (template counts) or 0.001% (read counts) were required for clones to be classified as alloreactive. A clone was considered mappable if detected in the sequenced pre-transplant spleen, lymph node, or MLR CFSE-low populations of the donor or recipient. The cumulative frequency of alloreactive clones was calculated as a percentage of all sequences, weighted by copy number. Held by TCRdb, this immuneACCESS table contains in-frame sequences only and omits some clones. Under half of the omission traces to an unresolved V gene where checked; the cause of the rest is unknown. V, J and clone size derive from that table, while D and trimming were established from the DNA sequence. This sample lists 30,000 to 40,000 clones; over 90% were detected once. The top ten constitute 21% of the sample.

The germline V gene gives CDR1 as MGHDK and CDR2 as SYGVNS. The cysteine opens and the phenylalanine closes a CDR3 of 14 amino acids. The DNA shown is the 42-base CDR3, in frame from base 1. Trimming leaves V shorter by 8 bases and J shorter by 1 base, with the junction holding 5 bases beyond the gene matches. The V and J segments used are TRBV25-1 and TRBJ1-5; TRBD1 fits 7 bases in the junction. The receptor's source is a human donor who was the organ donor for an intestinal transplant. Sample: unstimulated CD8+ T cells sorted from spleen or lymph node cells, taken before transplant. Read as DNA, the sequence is TGTGCCAGCGCACAGGGGAACAGCAATCAGCCCCAGCATTTT. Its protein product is CASAQGNSNQPQHF.